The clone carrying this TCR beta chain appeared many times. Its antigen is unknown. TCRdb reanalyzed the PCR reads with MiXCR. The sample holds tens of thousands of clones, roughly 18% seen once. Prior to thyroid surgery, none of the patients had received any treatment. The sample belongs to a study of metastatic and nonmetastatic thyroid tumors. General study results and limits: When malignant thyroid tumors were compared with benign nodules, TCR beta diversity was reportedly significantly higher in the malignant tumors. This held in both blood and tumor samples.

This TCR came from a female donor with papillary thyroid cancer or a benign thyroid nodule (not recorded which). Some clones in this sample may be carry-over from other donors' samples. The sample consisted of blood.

CDR3 loop: CASSPAAYRIDTQYF. The DNA for the CDR3 is TGTGCCAGCAGCCCCGCTGCCTACAGAATAGATACGCAGTATTTT. V is TRBV5-5 and J is TRBJ2-3, with D uncertain. The V and J ends lost 4 bases and 5 bases respectively, with 17 bases between them. Per germline, CDR1 SGHKS and CDR2 YYEKEE (reference sequence). This CDR3 is built from 15 residues.